The clone carrying this T cell receptor (beta chain) is a singleton in its sample. The antigen is undetermined. The sample is drawn from a study of vaccination effects on CD4 cells after COVID-19. Study-wide context: There were a few convalescent patients sampled both early and late after vaccination. Samples gathered post-vaccine arrived a median of 72 days past the second dose.

Only in-frame clones appear in the TCRdb table, and some are missing; sequencing was by immunoSEQ multiplex PCR. The table includes some 15,000 clones, nearly 80% detected once. Viral peptide pools were used in the ViraFEST assay to expand antigen-specific CD4+ T cells, and sequencing came afterward. At the end of 10 days of culture, CD4+ T cells were isolated. Infection with SARS-CoV-2 occurred in the person between March and December 2020, and PCR confirmed it. Two-dose BNT162b2 or mRNA-1273 vaccination was given to participants. This CDR3 contains 16 residues. The V end was cut by 3 bases, the J end by 6 bases, with 19 bases between. The germline V gene encodes CDR1 MNHNS and CDR2 SASEGT.

The chain carries TRBV6-1 and TRBJ2-3; D not resolved. Sequencing was performed on CD4+ T cells from PBMCs cultured with HCoV-NL63 spike peptides, taken after COVID-19 vaccination. This receptor was obtained from a human donor who had a prior SARS-CoV-2 infection. The CDR3: CASSDKGREVADTQYF. As DNA, the CDR3 is TGTGCCAGCAGTGACAAAGGCCGTGAGGTTGCCGATACGCAGTATTTT.